The 20 T cell receptor beta chains presented below share a single source sample, sequenced in a study of T cells expressing NK-cell markers. Reanalyzing the 5' RACE reads, TCRdb keeps one entry per CDR3 protein, without DNA. The sample features approximately 150,000 distinct CDR3 sequences, with about 18% in its top ten. The sample was blood T cells: a sorted CD56 or NKG2C T cell subset, CD4+ or CD8+ T cells, or bulk PBMC T cells (not recorded which). These receptors all come from a woman between 18 and 70 years old in good health.

The rearrangement joins TRBV12-3 or TRBV12-4 to TRBJ1-2; TCRdb picks TRBD1, but there is no DNA to check that call. This CDR3 contains 11 residues. The CDR3 is CASSRTGRKTF.

This chain joins TRBV5-1 and TRBJ2-5; there is no DNA to check the TCRdb D call of TRBD2. The CDR3 totals 18 residues. Germline V lookup: CDR1 SGHRS, CDR2 YFSETQ. The CDR3 sequence: CASSLAASGGGREETQYF.

This chain joins TRBV25-1 and TRBJ1-6; TCRdb selects TRBD1, and the lack of DNA leaves this call unchecked. CDR3 length: 14 residues. Looked up from germline, CDR1 is MGHDK and CDR2 is SYGVNS. CDR3: CASSLMGGESPLHF.

The chain links TRBV28 to TRBJ2-1; the TRBD1 assignment by TCRdb is unverifiable without DNA. Per germline, CDR1 MDHEN and CDR2 SYDVKM. The CDR3 has 14 residues. The CDR3 spells CASRPTGPYNEQFF.

This chain uses TRBV5-1 with TRBJ2-3; TCRdb outputs TRBD1, but without DNA this stays unchecked. The germline V gene encodes CDR1 SGHRS and CDR2 YFSETQ. There are 15 residues in the CDR3. The CDR3 reads CASSLVQGATDTQYF.

Here the CDR3 reads CASSFLGYGYTF. V usage is TRBV7-9 and J usage is TRBJ1-2. Germline-derived CDR1 and CDR2 are SEHNR and FQNEAQ (reference sequence). This CDR3 contains 12 residues.

The chain joins TRBV6-5 to TRBJ2-7. CDR1 MNHEY and CDR2 SVGAGI come from the germline V gene. The CDR3 spans 14 residues. The CDR3 protein is CASSYRSHTYEQYF.

The rearrangement links TRBV7-9 to TRBJ2-3; the D gene TCRdb calls, TRBD2, cannot be checked with no DNA. CDR3 length: 17 residues. Germline-derived CDR1 and CDR2 are SEHNR and FQNEAQ (reference sequence). CDR3: CASSLARSGGRTDTQYF.

The gene calls are TRBV5-1 and TRBJ1-3; the TRBD1 assignment by TCRdb is unverifiable without DNA. Looked up from germline, CDR1 is SGHRS and CDR2 is YFSETQ. The CDR3 runs 16 residues. The CDR3 spells CASRPGQGASGNTIYF.

The gene calls are TRBV12-3 or TRBV12-4 and TRBJ2-1; the TCRdb call, TRBD2, lacks DNA for checking. The CDR3 consists of 16 residues. CDR3 in amino acids: CASSLRGLAGRDEQFF.

The chain employs TRBV29-1 and TRBJ2-7; the D call from TCRdb, TRBD2, cannot be confirmed without DNA. CDR3 length: 12 amino acids. Germline loops: CDR1 SQVTM, CDR2 ANQGSEA. This CDR3 reads CSTRLGPYEQYF.

The chain joins TRBV30 to TRBJ1-1; TCRdb calls TRBD1, which cannot be checked without DNA. CDR1 and CDR2 from the germline V gene are GTSNPN and SVGIG (reference sequence). This CDR3 is 14 amino acids long. This CDR3 reads CAWSVGEGHTEAFF.

The rearrangement uses TRBV20-1 and TRBJ1-1; checking the TCRdb D call of TRBD1 is not possible without DNA. CDR3 length: 13 residues. Germline values: CDR1 DFQATT, CDR2 SNEGSKA (reference sequence). CDR3: CSALTGLKAEAFF.

J is TRBJ2-7 and V is TRBV6-1; TCRdb indicates TRBD2, and absent DNA this call remains unverified. The CDR3 consists of 13 residues. Per germline, CDR1 MNHNS and CDR2 SASEGT. CDR3 sequence: CASRAGRDYEQYF.

The chain combines TRBV5-1 with TRBJ2-1. Germline V gene lookup returns CDR1 SGHRS and CDR2 YFSETQ. The CDR3 has 12 residues. CDR3 region: CASSLVDNEQFF.

V usage is TRBV5-1 and J usage is TRBJ2-7; the D call of TRBD1 rests on TCRdb alone, since no DNA is present to check it. CDR3 size: 16 residues. Per germline, CDR1 SGHRS and CDR2 YFSETQ. CDR3 protein: CASSLIGQGYSYEQYF.

V is TRBV9 and J is TRBJ2-2; without DNA, the TCRdb call of TRBD1 cannot be checked. The CDR3 totals 14 residues. CDR1 is SGDLS and CDR2 is YYNGEE in the germline V gene. The CDR3 here is CASRRTANTGELFF. The full variable domain, its missing parts supplied by reference TRBV9 and TRBJ2-2, is DSGVTQTPKHLITATGQRVTLRCSPRSGDLSVYWYQQSLDQGLQFLIQYYNGEERAKGNILERFSAQQFPDLHSELNLSSLELGDSALYFCASRRTANTGELFFGEGSRLTVL.

The chain joins TRBV12-3 or TRBV12-4 to TRBJ2-3; TCRdb gives TRBD1 as the D gene, but with no DNA this cannot be confirmed. This CDR3 spans 14 amino acids. The CDR3 is CASRQGSGTDTQYF.

The V gene is TRBV7-8, the J gene TRBJ2-5; TCRdb picks TRBD2, but there is no DNA to check that call. There are 15 residues in the CDR3. Germline CDR1 and CDR2: SGHVS and FQNEAQ. Here the CDR3 reads CASSSPSERKETQYF.

The chain carries TRBV20-1 and TRBJ1-2; TCRdb selects TRBD1, and the lack of DNA leaves this call unchecked. This CDR3 has 14 residues. CDR1 and CDR2 (germline): DFQATT, SNEGSKA (reference sequence). CDR3 residues: CSARVAGSDYGYTF.